One sample yielded the 4 T cell receptor beta chains listed below, sequenced in a study of technical replicates of blood from several donors. Only in-frame clones appear in the TCRdb table, and some are missing; sequencing was by immunoSEQ multiplex PCR. The table has about 97,000 clones, over 95% seen once. Source material: T cells isolated from PBMCs. The receptors shown here come from a human donor in good health.

The rearrangement links TRBV11-2 to TRBJ1-4; TRBD1 might be the D (6 bases). The CDR3 has 17 amino acids. V lost 4 bases, J lost 2 bases, and 17 bases lay in between. Germline assignment: CDR1 SGHAT and CDR2 FQNNGV. The CDR3 bases are TGTGCCAGCAGCTCGTCCCTTTTGGGGGCCACTAATGAAAAACTGTTTTTT. Translation: CASSSSLLGATNEKLFF.

J is TRBJ2-7 and V is TRBV14; TRBD2 matches at 7 bases. Per germline, CDR1 SGHDN and CDR2 FVKESK. After removal of 1 base from V and 0 bases from J, the junction contained 3 bases not matched to a gene. The CDR3 extends over 15 amino acids. DNA for the CDR3: TGTGCCAGCAGCCAAGGGCGGGGGATCTCCTACGAGCAGTACTTC. Its translation: CASSQGRGISYEQYF.

The chain is built from TRBV5-1 and TRBJ2-5; D is uncertain. The CDR3 extends over 14 amino acids. Trimming took 4 bases from V and 1 from J, leaving 11 bases between them. Germline V gene data show CDR1 as SGHRS and CDR2 as YFSETQ. CDR3 nucleotides: TGCGCCAGCAGCGCCTACAGAGTCCAAGAGACCCAGTACTTC. This encodes CASSAYRVQETQYF.

This rearrangement joins TRBV4-1 to TRBJ2-3; TRBD1 is a possible D gene (5 bases). The CDR3 contains 14 residues. V was pared by 4 bases and J by 4 bases, with 12 bases between. Germline CDR1 and CDR2: MGHRA and YSYEKL. The CDR3 DNA reads as TGCGCCAGCAGCCCTCTAGGGGTCCCAGATACGCAGTATTTT. The encoded protein is CASSPLGVPDTQYF.